This TCR beta chain was profiled in a study of T cells in Graves' hyperthyroidism and ophthalmopathy. No progression to ophthalmopathy during 18 months of follow-up defined stable disease. For the diagnoses, clinical symptoms, serum thyroxine and TRAb, thyroid ultrasound and orbital computed tomography were used. Study-wide results and limits: Blood samples included most of the expanded thyroid clonotypes exceeding 0.001.

This clonotype has more than one count but fewer than ten. Its antigen is still unknown. CDR3 length equals 17 residues. The germline gives CDR1 SGDLS, CDR2 YYNGEE. Trimming cost V 3 bases and J 0 bases, with 15 bases left between them. Regions amplified from RNA transcripts were the TCR beta CDR3 regions. Using the HTBI primer set, a first-round RT-PCR was run on the TCR CDR3. TCRdb reanalysed the multiplex PCR reads using MiXCR and keeps one entry per CDR3 protein. The sample lists 600,000 or so distinct CDR3 sequences; about 45% were seen once. Material: peripheral blood or thyroid tissue (not recorded which). The chain employs TRBV9 and TRBJ2-2; D might be TRBD1 or TRBD2, each matching 6 bases. The clonotype comes from a woman aged 18-29 years with Graves' hyperthyroidism. CDR3 in DNA: TGTGCCAGCAGCGCAGAGGGGGACTTCGCGAACACCGGGGAGCTGTTTTTT. This gives the protein CASSAEGDFANTGELFF.